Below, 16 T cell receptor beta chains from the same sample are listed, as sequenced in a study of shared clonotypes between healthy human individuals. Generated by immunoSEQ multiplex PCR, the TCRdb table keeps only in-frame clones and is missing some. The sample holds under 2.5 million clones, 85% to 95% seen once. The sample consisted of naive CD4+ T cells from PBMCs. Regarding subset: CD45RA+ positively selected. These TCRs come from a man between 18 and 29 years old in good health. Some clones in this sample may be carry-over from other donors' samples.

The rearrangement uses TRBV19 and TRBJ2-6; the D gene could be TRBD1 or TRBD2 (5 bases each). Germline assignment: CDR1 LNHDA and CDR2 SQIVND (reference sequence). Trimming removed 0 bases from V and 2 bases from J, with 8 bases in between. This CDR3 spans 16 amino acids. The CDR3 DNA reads TGTGCCAGTAGTATAGATCGAGGGGCTGGGGCCAACGTCCTGACTTTC. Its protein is CASSIDRGAGANVLTF.

The CDR3 loop reads CASSPGQGRYQPQHF. The CDR3 region has the DNA TGTGCCAGTAGTCCGGGACAGGGTAGGTATCAGCCCCAGCATTTT. The chain links TRBV19 to TRBJ1-5, with 9 bases that match TRBD1. The CDR3 is 15 residues long. CDR1 is LNHDA, CDR2 SQIVND, per germline (reference sequence). V was pared by 5 bases and J by 5 bases, with 7 bases of the junction left unmatched.

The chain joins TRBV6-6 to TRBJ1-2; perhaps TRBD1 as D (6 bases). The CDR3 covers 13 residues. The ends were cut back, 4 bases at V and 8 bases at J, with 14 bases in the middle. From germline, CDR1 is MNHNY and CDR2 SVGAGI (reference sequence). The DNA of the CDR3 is TGTGCCAGCAGTTTAACAGGGATGGAAGGCTACACCTTC. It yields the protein CASSLTGMEGYTF.

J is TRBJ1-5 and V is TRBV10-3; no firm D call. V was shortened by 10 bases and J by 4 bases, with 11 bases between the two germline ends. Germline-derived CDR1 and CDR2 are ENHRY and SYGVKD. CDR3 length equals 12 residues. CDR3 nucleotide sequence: TGTGCCACCCGAAGGGAAAATCAGCCCCAGCATTTT. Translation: CATRRENQPQHF.

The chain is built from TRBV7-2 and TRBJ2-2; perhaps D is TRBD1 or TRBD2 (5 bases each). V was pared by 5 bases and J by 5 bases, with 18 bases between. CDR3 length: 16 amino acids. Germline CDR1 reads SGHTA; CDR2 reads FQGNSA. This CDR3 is CASSLYGARGTGELFF. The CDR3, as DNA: TGTGCCAGCAGCCTATACGGGGCCCGAGGGACCGGGGAGCTGTTTTTT.

The DNA for the CDR3 is TGTGCCAGCAGCCCAAGGACAGGGGCTGGGGCCAACGTCCTGACTTTC. This translates into CASSPRTGAGANVLTF. The chain is built from TRBV7-2 and TRBJ2-6; 9 bases are shared with TRBD1. Germline CDR1 reads SGHTA; CDR2 reads FQGNSA. The CDR3 totals 16 residues. After removal of 5 bases from V and 2 bases from J, the junction contained 4 bases not matched to a gene.

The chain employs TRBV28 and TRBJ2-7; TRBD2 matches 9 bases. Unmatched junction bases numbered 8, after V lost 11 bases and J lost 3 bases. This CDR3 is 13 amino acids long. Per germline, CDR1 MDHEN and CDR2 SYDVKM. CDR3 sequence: CAAAGGPNYEQYF. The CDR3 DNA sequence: TGTGCCGCAGCGGGAGGCCCCAACTACGAGCAGTACTTC.

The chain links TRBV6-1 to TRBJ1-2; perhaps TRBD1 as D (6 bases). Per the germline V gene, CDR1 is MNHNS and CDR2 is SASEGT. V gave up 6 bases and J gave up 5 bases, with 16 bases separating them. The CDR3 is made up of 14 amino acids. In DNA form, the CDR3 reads TGTGCCAGCAGCGGACAGTACGCCAGATATGGCTACACCTTC. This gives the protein CASSGQYARYGYTF.

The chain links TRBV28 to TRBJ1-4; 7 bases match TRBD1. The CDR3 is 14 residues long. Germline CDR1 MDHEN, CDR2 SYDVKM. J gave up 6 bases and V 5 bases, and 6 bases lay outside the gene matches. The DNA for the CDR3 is TGTGCCAGCAGTATAAGACAGGGCGATGAAAAACTGTTTTTT. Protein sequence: CASSIRQGDEKLFF.

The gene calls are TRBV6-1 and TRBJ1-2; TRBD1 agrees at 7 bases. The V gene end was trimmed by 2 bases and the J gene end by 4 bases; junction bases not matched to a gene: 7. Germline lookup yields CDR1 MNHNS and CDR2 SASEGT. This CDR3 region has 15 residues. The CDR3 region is CASSETTGLGYGYTF. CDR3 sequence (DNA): TGTGCCAGCAGTGAAACGACAGGGCTTGGCTATGGCTACACCTTC.

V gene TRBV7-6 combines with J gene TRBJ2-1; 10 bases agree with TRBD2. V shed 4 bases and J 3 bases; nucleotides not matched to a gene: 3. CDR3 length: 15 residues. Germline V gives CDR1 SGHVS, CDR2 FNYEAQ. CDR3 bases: TGTGCCAGCAGCTCGGGACTAGCGATCTACAATGAGCAGTTCTTC. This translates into CASSSGLAIYNEQFF. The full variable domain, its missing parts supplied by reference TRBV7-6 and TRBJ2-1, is GAGVSQSPRYKVTKRGQDVALRCDPISGHVSLYWYRQALGQGPEFLTYFNYEAQQDKSGLPNDRFSAERPEGSISTLTIQRTEQRDSAMYRCASSSGLAIYNEQFFGPGTRLTVL.

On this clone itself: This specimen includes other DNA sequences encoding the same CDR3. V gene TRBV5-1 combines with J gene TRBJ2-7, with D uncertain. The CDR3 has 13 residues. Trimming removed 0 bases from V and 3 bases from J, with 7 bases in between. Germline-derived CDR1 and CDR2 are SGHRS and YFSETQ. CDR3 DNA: TGCGCCAGCAGCTTGGAGGGCCTCTACGAGCAGTACTTC. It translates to CASSLEGLYEQYF.

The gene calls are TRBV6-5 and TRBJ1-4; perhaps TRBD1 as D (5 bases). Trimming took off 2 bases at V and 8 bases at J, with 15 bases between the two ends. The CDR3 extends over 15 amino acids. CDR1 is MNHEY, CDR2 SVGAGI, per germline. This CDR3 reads CASSYDGTHGEKLFF. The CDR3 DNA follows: TGTGCCAGCAGTTACGATGGGACCCACGGGGAAAAACTGTTTTTT.

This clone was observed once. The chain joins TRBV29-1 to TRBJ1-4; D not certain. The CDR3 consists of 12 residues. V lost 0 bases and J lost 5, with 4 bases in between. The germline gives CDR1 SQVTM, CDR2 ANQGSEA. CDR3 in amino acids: CSVEDGNEKLFF. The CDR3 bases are TGCAGCGTTGAAGACGGGAATGAAAAACTGTTTTTT.

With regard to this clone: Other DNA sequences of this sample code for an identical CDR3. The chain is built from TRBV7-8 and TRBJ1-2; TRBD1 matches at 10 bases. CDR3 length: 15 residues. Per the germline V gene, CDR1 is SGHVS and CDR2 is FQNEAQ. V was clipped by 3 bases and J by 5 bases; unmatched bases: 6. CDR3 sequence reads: CASSLGGQGRYGYTF. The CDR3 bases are TGTGCCAGCAGCTTGGGGGGACAGGGGAGATATGGCTACACCTTC.

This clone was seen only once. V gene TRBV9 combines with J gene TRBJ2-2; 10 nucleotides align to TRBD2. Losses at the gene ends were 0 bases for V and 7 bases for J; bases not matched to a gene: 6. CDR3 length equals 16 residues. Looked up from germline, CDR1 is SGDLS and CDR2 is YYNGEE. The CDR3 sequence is CASSVGAGGPIGELFF. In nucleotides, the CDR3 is TGTGCCAGCAGCGTAGGAGCGGGAGGGCCCATCGGGGAGCTGTTTTTT.